This passage covers 32 T cell receptor beta chains from one sample sequenced in a study of cytomegalovirus exposure and HLA in healthy donors. Clones were read by immunoSEQ multiplex PCR, and TCRdb kept only the in-frame ones, dropping some. The sample shows some 130,000 clones, 84% of them seen only once. The sequenced sample was PBMCs. These receptors were taken from a woman between 25 and 40 years old in good health and CMV-seronegative.

The V and J genes are TRBV6-5 and TRBJ1-6; a weak D match, TRBD1 (6 bases). V lost 0 bases and J lost 10, with 13 bases in between. CDR1 MNHEY and CDR2 SVGAGI come from the germline V gene. This CDR3 has 15 residues. The CDR3 nucleotides read TGTGCCAGCAGTTACTCGGGACATGAAAGGTCACCCCTCCACTTT. This sequence encodes CASSYSGHERSPLHF.

This chain uses TRBV5-1 with TRBJ2-5; 14 nucleotides align to TRBD2. Trimming removed 0 bases from V and 4 bases from J; junction bases left unmatched: 11. Germline V gene lookup returns CDR1 SGHRS and CDR2 YFSETQ. This CDR3 region has 19 residues. This chain's CDR3 is CASSLATTSGGAVPETQYF. CDR3 sequence (DNA): TGCGCCAGCAGCTTGGCCACGACTAGCGGGGGGGCGGTCCCAGAGACCCAGTACTTC.

The V and J genes are TRBV11-1 and TRBJ1-1; perhaps TRBD1 as D (5 bases). Trimming removed 5 bases at V and 0 bases at J, with 13 bases between. This CDR3 contains 15 residues. The germline CDR1 and CDR2 sequences are SGHAT and FQDESV (reference sequence). Here the CDR3 DNA reads TGTGCCAGCAGCGCCAGGATGGGGCTGAACACTGAAGCTTTCTTT. Translated, it gives CASSARMGLNTEAFF.

The chain has TRBV5-8 and TRBJ1-1, with D possibly TRBD1 on 6 matching bases. Germline CDR1 and CDR2: SGHTS and YDEGEE. V lost 0 bases to trimming and J lost 6 bases, with 9 bases between them. This CDR3 is 13 amino acids long. The CDR3: CASSLGGHAEAFF. The CDR3 DNA reads as TGTGCCAGCAGCTTGGGGGGACACGCTGAAGCTTTCTTT.

The chain recombines TRBV10-3 with TRBJ2-1; D may be TRBD1 (6 bases). Per germline, CDR1 ENHRY and CDR2 SYGVKD. The germline V and J ends were trimmed by 2 bases and 5 bases, with 7 bases remaining between them. The CDR3 is made up of 13 amino acids. Written as DNA, the CDR3 is TGTGCCATCAGTGAGGCAGGGGACAATGAGCAGTTCTTC. Translated: CAISEAGDNEQFF.

V gene TRBV7-3 combines with J gene TRBJ2-1; D may be TRBD1 (5 bases). This CDR3 is 15 amino acids long. In germline, CDR1 is SGHTA, CDR2 FQGTGA. V lost 0 bases, J lost 0 bases, and 6 bases lay in between. The CDR3 spells CASSLTGDSYNEQFF. The DNA of the CDR3 is TGTGCCAGCAGCTTAACAGGGGACTCCTACAATGAGCAGTTCTTC.

This chain connects TRBV5-1 to TRBJ1-1; D uncertain. Trimming took off 0 bases at V and 4 bases at J, with 10 bases between the two ends. There are 14 residues in the CDR3. The germline V gene has CDR1 SGHRS and CDR2 YFSETQ. The CDR3 DNA is TGCGCCAGCAGCTTGGAGAACCCGGGCACTGAAGCTTTCTTT. Protein: CASSLENPGTEAFF. Full variable domain (rest looked up from reference TRBV5-1 and TRBJ1-1): KAGVTQTPRYLIKTRGQQVTLSCSPISGHRSVSWYQQTPGQGLQFLFEYFSETQRNKGNFPGRFSGRQFSNSRSEMNVSTLELGDSALYLCASSLENPGTEAFFGQGTRLTVV.

V usage is TRBV28 and J usage is TRBJ1-5, with D uncertain. The CDR3 is made up of 14 amino acids. V lost 5 bases, J lost 9 bases, and 17 bases lay in between. The germline gives CDR1 MDHEN, CDR2 SYDVKM. This CDR3 reads CASSPAPGSGPQHF. DNA of the CDR3: TGTGCCAGCAGTCCCGCCCCAGGCTCCGGGCCCCAGCATTTT.

The chain recombines TRBV29-1 with TRBJ1-1, with 7 nucleotides matching TRBD1. Unmatched junction bases numbered 14, after V lost 7 bases and J lost 0 bases. Germline loops: CDR1 SQVTM, CDR2 ANQGSEA. The CDR3 extends over 16 amino acids. As DNA, the CDR3 is TGCAGCGCCGACCCCCGGACAGGCTATATGAACACTGAAGCTTTCTTT. As protein: CSADPRTGYMNTEAFF.

The chain combines TRBV7-2 with TRBJ2-1; 9 bases line up with TRBD2. The V gene's germline CDR1 is SGHTA and CDR2 FQGNSA. This CDR3 contains 15 residues. V dropped 2 bases and J dropped 7; count of bases not matched to a gene: 6. CDR3 DNA sequence: TGTGCCAGCAGCTTAATTGGCGGGGGGGCGAATGAGCAGTTCTTC. This encodes CASSLIGGGANEQFF.

This clone was seen only a few times. The chain is built from TRBV11-2 and TRBJ1-3; D is unclear. Germline CDR1 and CDR2: SGHAT and FQNNGV. V lost 1 base and J 4 bases, leaving 5 bases between the germline ends. This CDR3 has 13 residues. The chain's CDR3 is CASSLVAGNTIYF. As DNA, the CDR3 is TGTGCCAGCAGCTTAGTTGCGGGAAACACCATATATTTT.

V gene TRBV29-1 combines with J gene TRBJ1-1, with 7 nucleotides matching TRBD1. The CDR3 spans 13 residues. The trim removed 8 bases at V and 3 bases at J, leaving 9 bases unmatched. Germline V gives CDR1 SQVTM, CDR2 ANQGSEA. The CDR3 protein is CSYRTGADTEAFF. CDR3 bases: TGCAGCTACCGCACAGGGGCGGACACTGAAGCTTTCTTT.

This chain connects TRBV5-1 to TRBJ1-4, with 9 nucleotides matching TRBD1. The CDR3 is 14 residues long. The germline gives CDR1 SGHRS, CDR2 YFSETQ. V trimming: 4 bases; J trimming: 7 bases; junction bases outside the gene matches: 5. The CDR3 DNA sequence: TGCGCCAGCAGCGTCGGGACAGGGAGTGAAAAACTGTTTTTT. It codes for CASSVGTGSEKLFF. The whole variable domain, remainder taken from reference TRBV5-1 and TRBJ1-4, is KAGVTQTPRYLIKTRGQQVTLSCSPISGHRSVSWYQQTPGQGLQFLFEYFSETQRNKGNFPGRFSGRQFSNSRSEMNVSTLELGDSALYLCASSVGTGSEKLFFGSGTQLSVL.

The chain joins TRBV5-5 to TRBJ2-7; TRBD1 is a possible D gene (6 bases). The V and J ends lost 5 bases and 6 bases respectively, with 21 bases between them. The CDR3 is made up of 15 amino acids. Germline-derived CDR1 and CDR2 are SGHKS and YYEKEE (reference sequence). CDR3 region: CASSPEQGLLREQYF. CDR3 nucleotides: TGTGCCAGCAGTCCCGAACAGGGTCTTCTCCGCGAGCAGTACTTC.

The gene calls are TRBV14 and TRBJ1-1, with D tentatively TRBD1 (6 bases). Germline CDR1 SGHDN, CDR2 FVKESK. Trimming stripped 4 bases from V and 1 base from J, with 13 bases between. The CDR3 has 15 residues. DNA of the CDR3: TGTGCCAGCAGCCTGGATACAGGGCGGAACACTGAAGCTTTCTTT. Translating it yields CASSLDTGRNTEAFF.

The V call is TRBV7-2, the J call TRBJ1-4, with D hard to call. The CDR3 consists of 15 residues. The V end was cut by 1 base, the J end by 2 bases, with 8 bases between. CDR1 is SGHTA, CDR2 FQGNSA, per germline. In DNA, the CDR3 is TGTGCCAGCAGCTTAGGAACGGTGACTAATGAAAAACTGTTTTTT. This gives the protein CASSLGTVTNEKLFF. Full variable domain (outside the CDR3, taken from reference TRBV7-2 and TRBJ1-4): GAGVSQSPSNKVTEKGKDVELRCDPISGHTALYWYRQSLGQGLEFLIYFQGNSAPDKSGLPSDRFSAERTGGSVSTLTIQRTQQEDSAVYLCASSLGTVTNEKLFFGSGTQLSVL.

This clone has just a few counts. The chain joins TRBV9 to TRBJ2-7, with 8 nucleotides matching TRBD2. With V trimmed by 2 bases and J by 0 bases, 10 bases remained unmatched. Germline V CDR1 and CDR2: SGDLS, YYNGEE. The CDR3 loop spans 17 amino acids. The CDR3 nucleotides are TGTGCCAGCAGCGTGTCCCCAAGCGGGGGAGACTCCTACGAGCAGTACTTC. As protein: CASSVSPSGGDSYEQYF.

CDR3 sequence reads: CASSYSVSGSGNTIYF. In DNA form, the CDR3 reads TGTGCCAGCAGTTACTCGGTGTCAGGGTCTGGAAACACCATATATTTT. The chain has TRBV6-5 and TRBJ1-3; weak D call: TRBD1 (5 bases). The germline V gene has CDR1 MNHEY and CDR2 SVGAGI. V dropped 0 bases and J dropped 1 base, with 10 bases sitting between them. This CDR3 has 16 residues.

The J gene is TRBJ2-3, the V gene TRBV4-2, with TRBD2 matching 12 bases. The CDR3 has 18 residues. Germline-derived CDR1 and CDR2 are LGHNA and YNFKEQ. With V trimmed by 1 base and J by 7 bases, 12 bases remained unmatched. CDR3 sequence: CASSQGLAGARSTYTQYF. The CDR3 region has the DNA TGTGCCAGCAGCCAAGGACTAGCGGGGGCCCGGAGTACGTATACGCAGTATTTT.

The J gene is TRBJ1-1, the V gene TRBV7-9; possible D gene TRBD1, 5 bases. There are 15 residues in the CDR3. Germline CDR1 is SEHNR and CDR2 is FQNEAQ (reference sequence). V was cut by 5 bases and J by 4 bases, with 17 bases left in between. Written as DNA, the CDR3 is TGTGCCAGCAGCGGAGCTTCGGGGGGGGGCACTGAAGCTTTCTTT. Its translation: CASSGASGGGTEAFF.

This clone was counted a few times. V usage is TRBV27 and J usage is TRBJ1-2; TRBD1 agrees at 8 bases. The V segment lost 1 base and the J segment 8 bases; nucleotides outside the gene matches: 9. Germline CDR1 MNHEY, CDR2 SMNVEV (reference sequence). The CDR3 has 15 residues. In nucleotides, the CDR3 is TGTGCCAGCAGTTTATACGGTCAGGGGGCGCGAGGCTACACCTTC. Protein: CASSLYGQGARGYTF.

This clone was observed a handful of times. The rearrangement links TRBV6-5 to TRBJ2-7, with D perhaps TRBD1 (6 bases). This CDR3 is built from 14 residues. V dropped 10 bases and J dropped 1 base, with 17 bases sitting between them. Germline CDR1 and CDR2: MNHEY and SVGAGI. CDR3 loop: CATGDRQRSYEQYF. The DNA for the CDR3 is TGTGCCACCGGAGACAGGCAGAGGTCCTACGAGCAGTACTTC.

The J gene is TRBJ1-3, the V gene TRBV5-1; D is perhaps TRBD1 (6 bases). Deletions cut 4 bases from V and 2 bases from J, with 19 bases between. Germline CDR1 SGHRS, CDR2 YFSETQ. CDR3 length equals 17 residues. The CDR3 loop is CASSPSTLGGPGNTIYF. The CDR3 nucleotides read TGCGCCAGCAGCCCTTCGACGCTCGGGGGGCCTGGAAACACCATATATTTT.

The V call is TRBV7-9, the J call TRBJ1-6, with 7 bases matching TRBD1. CDR1 and CDR2 from the germline V gene are SEHNR and FQNEAQ (reference sequence). The CDR3 runs to 17 residues. The trim removed 5 bases at V and 3 bases at J, leaving 10 bases unmatched. The CDR3 loop reads CASSPIQGSHYNSPLHF. The CDR3 bases are TGTGCCAGCAGCCCAATACAGGGGTCCCACTATAATTCACCCCTCCACTTT.

The chain combines TRBV2 with TRBJ2-3; no definite D call. Germline V gene data show CDR1 as SNHLY and CDR2 as FYNNEI. V lost 2 bases to trimming and J lost 4 bases, with 10 bases between them. The CDR3 is 14 residues long. Here the CDR3 reads CASSETASADTQYF. CDR3 DNA sequence: TGTGCCAGCAGTGAAACGGCCAGCGCAGATACGCAGTATTTT.

The chain combines TRBV7-3 with TRBJ2-5; 10 bases agree with TRBD1. The V segment lost 3 bases and the J segment 5 bases; nucleotides outside the gene matches: 6. Per the germline V gene, CDR1 is SGHTA and CDR2 is FQGTGA. The CDR3 is made up of 15 amino acids. The CDR3 spells CASSLGQGSVETQYF. The DNA for the CDR3 is TGTGCCAGCAGCTTGGGACAGGGGAGTGTGGAGACCCAGTACTTC.

This clone came up many times. J is TRBJ2-2 and V is TRBV7-6; TRBD2 aligns across 8 bases. Germline trimming cut 5 bases from V and 4 bases from J; bases unmatched to any gene: 6. CDR1 is SGHVS, CDR2 FNYEAQ, per germline. CDR3 length equals 15 residues. CDR3 loop: CASSLYGGATGELFF. CDR3 DNA: TGTGCCAGCAGCCTATACGGGGGGGCCACCGGGGAGCTGTTTTTT.

CDR3: CASSLRSSGGANTGELFF. The DNA for the CDR3 is TGCGCCAGCAGCTTGAGAAGTAGCGGGGGTGCGAACACCGGGGAGCTGTTTTTT. The V gene is TRBV5-1, the J gene TRBJ2-2; 9 bases line up with TRBD2. There are 18 residues in the CDR3. Trimming cost V 1 base and J 0 bases; bases outside gene matches: 7. Germline lookup yields CDR1 SGHRS and CDR2 YFSETQ. Full variable domain (rest looked up from reference TRBV5-1 and TRBJ2-2): KAGVTQTPRYLIKTRGQQVTLSCSPISGHRSVSWYQQTPGQGLQFLFEYFSETQRNKGNFPGRFSGRQFSNSRSEMNVSTLELGDSALYLCASSLRSSGGANTGELFFGEGSRLTVL.

The chain joins TRBV18 to TRBJ1-1; D is unclear. V was clipped by 3 bases and J by 1 base, with 9 bases between them. Germline V gene data show CDR1 as KGHSH and CDR2 as LQKENI. The CDR3 sequence is 14 residues long. The CDR3 bases are TGTGCCAGCTCACCTAGGCAGGAGAACACTGAAGCTTTCTTT. It is translated as CASSPRQENTEAFF.

The chain recombines TRBV6-1 with TRBJ2-7, with 14 bases identical to TRBD2. Trimming took 1 base from V and 3 from J; bases not matched to a gene: 2. The germline V gene encodes CDR1 MNHNS and CDR2 SASEGT. CDR3 length: 16 amino acids. The CDR3 protein is CASSEGLAGGGYEQYF. Here the CDR3 DNA reads TGTGCCAGCAGTGAAGGACTAGCGGGGGGGGGCTACGAGCAGTACTTC.

The chain has TRBV5-1 and TRBJ2-7; D call uncertain. V was trimmed by 7 bases and J by 1 base, leaving 15 bases between them. Looked up from germline, CDR1 is SGHRS and CDR2 is YFSETQ. This CDR3 contains 14 residues. This CDR3 is CASPSRRRSYEQYF. CDR3 sequence (DNA): TGCGCCAGCCCGTCCAGGCGCAGGTCCTACGAGCAGTACTTC.

The V gene is TRBV5-6, the J gene TRBJ2-1, with D uncertain. In germline, CDR1 is SGHDT, CDR2 YYEEEE. This CDR3 spans 13 amino acids. V was trimmed by 4 bases and J by 8 bases, leaving 13 bases between them. CDR3 DNA: TGTGCCAGCAGCGTGGTACCGGTCCATGAGCAGTTCTTC. Translation: CASSVVPVHEQFF.